This T cell receptor (beta chain) is drawn from a study of T-cell reconstitution after alpha-beta-depleted transplantation in children. Of note for this clonotype: An end of the junction does not agree with germline; a read error may underlie this.

Unique molecular identifiers featured in how the TCRbeta library was prepared. TCRdb fed the PCR reads into MiXCR, producing one record per CDR3 protein. The data show approximately 230,000 distinct CDR3 sequences, 20% to 30% seen once. The CDR3 is 15 amino acids. Germline V CDR1 and CDR2: SQVTM, ANQGSEA. Sequencing was performed on PBMCs, mostly from graft donor cells, taken 360 days after TCRalphabeta/CD19-depleted stem cell transplant. The chain combines TRBV29-1 with TRBJ1-1, with 8 bases lining up with TRBD1. This clonotype was obtained from a female patient between 2 and 15 years old who had a stem cell transplant for congenital amegakaryocytic thrombocytopenia, so the T cells may come from the graft donor. CDR3: CSVEERTGRNTQAFF. In DNA, the CDR3 is TGCAGCGTTGAAGAAAGGACAGGGAGGAACACTCAAGCTTTCTTT.